The rows below give T cell receptor beta chains drawn from one sample of a study of cytomegalovirus exposure and HLA in healthy donors. Using immunoSEQ multiplex PCR, the repertoire was profiled, and TCRdb retains in-frame clones only, with some absent. The sample comprises approximately 150,000 clones, about 61% of which are singletons, and around 1.9% rests with the top ten. Sequenced material: PBMCs. These TCRs come from a male donor in good health and CMV-seronegative. Each CDR3 is given with its conserved first and last residue. A D gene is named only where the DNA matches it firmly. Not all rows give a size; the values are once, few, many and, for expanded clones, a class.

>TRBJ2-3|TRBV27|few|.
CASSYGIVGGAPDTQYF
TGTGCCAGCAGTTACGGTATTGTGGGGGGGGCGCCAGATACGCAGTATTTT
>TRBJ2-7|TRBV5-6|once|.
CASSLASQGGEQYF
TGTGCCAGCAGCTTGGCCAGCCAGGGTGGCGAGCAGTACTTC
>TRBJ2-1|TRBV9|.|TRBD2
CASSVAISGGLEQFF
TGTGCCAGCAGCGTAGCTATTAGCGGGGGCCTCGAGCAGTTCTTC
>TRBJ2-1|TRBV14|.|TRBD2
CASSQVAGGYNEQFF
TGTGCCAGCAGCCAAGTAGCGGGGGGATACAATGAGCAGTTCTTC
>TRBJ2-5|TRBV5-8|.|.
CASSLEARLTETQYF
TGTGCCAGCAGCTTGGAAGCGAGGCTAACAGAGACCCAGTACTTC
>TRBJ1-5|TRBV6-5|few|TRBD1
CASSSTGGGNQPQHF
TGTGCCAGCAGTTCGACAGGGGGAGGCAATCAGCCCCAGCATTTT
>TRBJ1-2|TRBV15|.|TRBD1
CATSRDRDRVDYTF
TGTGCCACCAGCAGAGATAGGGACAGGGTTGACTACACCTTC
>TRBJ2-4|TRBV14|.|TRBD2
CASSQVSGGGADIQYF
TGTGCCAGCAGCCAAGTTTCCGGCGGGGGGGCTGACATTCAGTACTTC
>TRBJ2-7|TRBV5-4|.|TRBD1
CASSLRTGGPYEQYF
TGTGCCAGCAGCCTCAGGACAGGGGGCCCCTACGAGCAGTACTTC
>TRBJ2-3|TRBV6-5|few|.
CASSYIAPGDTQYF
TGTGCCAGCAGTTACATCGCACCGGGAGATACGCAGTATTTT
>TRBJ1-1|TRBV5-6|.|.
CASSLNRGLFTEAFF
TGTGCCAGCAGCTTGAATCGGGGTCTCTTCACTGAAGCTTTCTTT
>TRBJ1-1|TRBV18|.|.
CASSPRAPRGSTEAFF
TGTGCCAGCTCACCACGGGCTCCTCGGGGTAGCACTGAAGCTTTCTTT
>TRBJ2-2|TRBV10-3|.|TRBD1
CAISGPGQGTGELFF
TGTGCCATCAGTGGCCCGGGACAGGGCACCGGGGAGCTGTTTTTT
>TRBJ2-7|TRBV7-3|.|.
CASSLNPVLEQYF
TGTGCCAGCAGCTTAAACCCAGTATTGGAGCAGTACTTC
>TRBJ2-3|TRBV7-2|.|.
CASSLEYSTDTQYF
TGTGCCAGCAGCTTGGAGTACAGCACAGATACGCAGTATTTT
>TRBJ1-1|TRBV7-9|.|TRBD1
CASSLPGQGRRDTEAFF
TGTGCCAGCAGCTTACCGGGACAGGGAAGGAGGGACACTGAAGCTTTCTTT
>TRBJ2-5|TRBV4-2|.|.
CASSQDRRGGSETQYF
TGTGCCAGCAGCCAAGATCGTCGAGGGGGATCGGAGACCCAGTACTTC
>TRBJ2-7|TRBV19|.|TRBD1
CASSTSGTGYEQYF
TGTGCCAGTAGTACATCCGGGACAGGCTACGAGCAGTACTTC
>TRBJ1-2|TRBV6-7|.|.
CASSYSRRCGGYTF
TGTGCCAGCAGTTACTCGAGGAGGTGTGGAGGCTACACCTTC
>TRBJ1-1|TRBV19|.|.
CASSNYMNTEAFF
TGTGCCAGTAGTAATTACATGAACACTGAAGCTTTCTTT
>TRBJ2-5|TRBV29-1|.|TRBD1
CSATGTGSETQYF
TGCAGCGCAACCGGGACAGGGTCCGAGACCCAGTACTTC
>TRBJ2-5|TRBV29-1|.|.
CSVDLGALAAQYF
TGCAGCGTTGATTTGGGGGCCCTGGCTGCCCAGTACTTC
>TRBJ2-1|TRBV28|.|TRBD1
CASSSPGTGKGNEQFF
TGTGCCAGCAGTTCCCCCGGGACAGGGAAGGGGAATGAGCAGTTCTTC
>TRBJ2-7|TRBV7-6|few|TRBD1
CASSFRSSGQGFYEQYF
TGTGCCAGCAGCTTTAGATCGAGTGGACAGGGTTTCTACGAGCAGTACTTC
>TRBJ1-2|TRBV28|few|.
CASTLMTGYGYTF
TGTGCCAGCACCCTGATGACGGGATATGGCTACACCTTC
>TRBJ2-1|TRBV29-1|.|TRBD2
CSVIAGGYNEQFF
TGCAGCGTAATAGCGGGGGGCTACAATGAGCAGTTCTTC
>TRBJ2-7|TRBV18|once|.
CASSPTGTSEQYF
TGTGCCAGCTCACCAACCGGGACATCCGAGCAGTACTTC
>TRBJ2-7|TRBV5-4|.|.
CASSLAVGVPLYEQYF
TGTGCCAGCAGCTTGGCCGTCGGGGTGCCCCTCTACGAGCAGTACTTC